This T cell receptor beta chain was captured by sequencing in a study of CD8+ T cells in alopecia areata. On this clone itself: Its antigen is currently unknown.

V was clipped by 4 bases and J by 7 bases, with 5 bases between them. CDR3 length equals 11 residues. Germline V CDR1 and CDR2: SGHRS, YFSETQ. As to treatment: oral pan-JAK inhibitor, 5-10 mg twice daily. Cell sorting on a FACSAria was used to separate CD4+ and CD8+ T cells from the PBMCs. Sequencing templates came from extracted RNA that was reverse transcribed into cDNA. Using immunoSEQ multiplex PCR, the repertoire was profiled, and TCRdb retains in-frame clones only, with some absent. The repertoire holds over 150,000 clones, with 58% as singletons. Notes on the study in general: Persistence in scalp and blood during tofacitinib was observed for many expanded lesional clones. Scalp clonality dropped significantly under tofacitinib, as did expanded CD8+ top-100 clones.

Specimen: CD8+ T cells sorted from blood, collected at week 24, from a patient treated with tofacitinib. The sequence came from a human donor with alopecia areata. V is TRBV5-1 and J is TRBJ2-2, with D unresolved. DNA for the CDR3: TGCGCCAGCAGCCCCGGCGGGGAGCTGTTTTTT. Protein: CASSPGGELFF.